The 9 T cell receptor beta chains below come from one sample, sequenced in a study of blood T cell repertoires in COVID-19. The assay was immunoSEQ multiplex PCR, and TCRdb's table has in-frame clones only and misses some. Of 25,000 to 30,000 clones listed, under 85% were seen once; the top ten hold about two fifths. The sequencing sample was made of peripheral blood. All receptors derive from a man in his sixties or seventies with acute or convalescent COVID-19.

This chain's CDR3 is CASSYSPAGGETQYF. The CDR3 DNA sequence: TGTGCCAGCAGTTACTCCCCTGCGGGGGGCGAGACCCAGTACTTC. V and J are TRBV6-5 and TRBJ2-5, with TRBD2 matching over 8 bases. The CDR3 spans 15 residues. The ends lost 0 bases at V and 5 bases at J; junction bases unmatched: 5. CDR1 and CDR2 (germline): MNHEY, SVGAGI.

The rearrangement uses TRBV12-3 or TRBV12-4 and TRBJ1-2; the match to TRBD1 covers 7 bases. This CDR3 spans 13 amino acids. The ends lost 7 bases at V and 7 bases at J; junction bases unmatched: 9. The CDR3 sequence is CASNPTGFFGYTF. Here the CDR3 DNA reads TGTGCCAGCAACCCGACAGGGTTTTTTGGCTACACCTTC.

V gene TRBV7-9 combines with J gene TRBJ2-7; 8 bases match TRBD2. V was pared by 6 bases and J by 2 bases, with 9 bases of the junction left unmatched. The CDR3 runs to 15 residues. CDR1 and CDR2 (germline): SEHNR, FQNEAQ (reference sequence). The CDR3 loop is CASRFLTSGPYEQYF. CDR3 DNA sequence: TGTGCCAGCAGATTCCTCACTAGCGGACCCTACGAGCAGTACTTC.

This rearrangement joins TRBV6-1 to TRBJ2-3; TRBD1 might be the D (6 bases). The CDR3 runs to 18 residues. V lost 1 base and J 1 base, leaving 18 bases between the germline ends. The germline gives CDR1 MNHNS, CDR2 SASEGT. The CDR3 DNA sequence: TGTGCCAGCAGTGAAGGGATCAGGGGATTGATTCGCACAGATACGCAGTATTTT. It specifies CASSEGIRGLIRTDTQYF.

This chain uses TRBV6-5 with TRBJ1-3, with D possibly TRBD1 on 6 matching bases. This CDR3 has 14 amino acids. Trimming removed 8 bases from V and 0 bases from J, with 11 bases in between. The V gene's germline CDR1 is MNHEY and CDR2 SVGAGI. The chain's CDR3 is CASRGALSGNTIYF. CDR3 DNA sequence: TGTGCCAGCCGGGGGGCCCTCTCTGGAAACACCATATATTTT.

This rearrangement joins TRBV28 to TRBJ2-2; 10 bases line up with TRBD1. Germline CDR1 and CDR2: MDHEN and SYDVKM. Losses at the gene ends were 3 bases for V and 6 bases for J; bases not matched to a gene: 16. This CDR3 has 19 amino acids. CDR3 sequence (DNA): TGTGCCAGCAGTTTTCCACCCCTACGACAGGGGGCGAAGGCCGGGGAGCTGTTTTTT. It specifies CASSFPPLRQGAKAGELFF.

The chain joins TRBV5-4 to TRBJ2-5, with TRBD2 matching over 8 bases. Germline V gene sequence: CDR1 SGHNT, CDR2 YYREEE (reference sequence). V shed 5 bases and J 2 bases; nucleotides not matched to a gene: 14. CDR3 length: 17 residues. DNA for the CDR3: TGTGCCAGCAGTCGGAGCTTGGCACTAGCGGAACAAGAGACCCAGTACTTC. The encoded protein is CASSRSLALAEQETQYF. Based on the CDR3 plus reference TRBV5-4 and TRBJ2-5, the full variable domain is ETGVTQSPTHLIKTRGQQVTLRCSSQSGHNTVSWYQQALGQGPQFIFQYYREEENGRGNFPPRFSGLQFPNYSSELNVNALELDDSALYLCASSRSLALAEQETQYFGPGTRLLVL.

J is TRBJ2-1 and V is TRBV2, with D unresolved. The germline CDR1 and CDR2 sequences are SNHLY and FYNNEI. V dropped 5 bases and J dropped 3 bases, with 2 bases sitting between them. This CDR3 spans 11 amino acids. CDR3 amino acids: CASSLYNEQFF. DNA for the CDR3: TGTGCCAGCAGTCTCTACAATGAGCAGTTCTTC.

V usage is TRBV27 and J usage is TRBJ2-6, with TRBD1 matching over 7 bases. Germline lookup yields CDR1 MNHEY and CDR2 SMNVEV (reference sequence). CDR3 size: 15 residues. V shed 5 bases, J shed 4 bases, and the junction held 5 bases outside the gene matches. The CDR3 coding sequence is TGTGCCAGCAGTCTAACAGGGGTCGGGGCCAACGTCCTGACTTTC. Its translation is CASSLTGVGANVLTF.